This is a list of T cell receptor beta chains from one sample in a study of CD8 T cells in Susac syndrome. TCRdb itself ran the immunoSEQ multiplex PCR reads through MiXCR, one entry per CDR3 protein. The table includes a few hundred thousand distinct CDR3 sequences, approximately 95% detected once. Material: CD4+ T cells from PBMCs. These receptor sequences come from a human donor with multiple sclerosis. Both conserved end residues are part of each CDR3. The D gene is left open where the match is weak. Clone size is stated in some rows and not others, as once, few, many or a class when expanded.

cdr3_length: 14
v_call: TRBV27
clone_size: .
j_call: TRBJ2-6
d_call: .
cdr3_nt: TGTGCCAGCAGTTTATGGGGGCTAGCCAACGTCCTGACTTTC
cdr3_aa: CASSLWGLANVLTF

cdr3_length: 15
v_call: TRBV5-1
clone_size: .
j_call: TRBJ1-1
d_call: .
cdr3_nt: TGCGCCAGCAGCTTGGGTAGCCCTTCAACGAGTGAAGCTTTCTTT
cdr3_aa: CASSLGSPSTSEAFF

cdr3_length: 12
v_call: TRBV7-2
clone_size: .
j_call: TRBJ1-2
d_call: .
cdr3_nt: TGTGCCAGCAGCTTATCCATGGGGGGCTACACCTTC
cdr3_aa: CASSLSMGGYTF

cdr3_length: 13
v_call: TRBV20-1
clone_size: .
j_call: TRBJ1-2
d_call: .
cdr3_nt: TGCAGTGCTAGACCCGACAATAACTATGGCTACACCTTC
cdr3_aa: CSARPDNNYGYTF

cdr3_length: 16
v_call: TRBV30
clone_size: .
j_call: TRBJ2-1
d_call: TRBD2
cdr3_nt: TGTGCCTGGGGCCGTCTAGCGGGAGGGCCCCGCGGTGAGCAGTTCTTC
cdr3_aa: CAWGRLAGGPRGEQFF

cdr3_length: 17
v_call: TRBV12-3/TRBV12-4
clone_size: .
j_call: TRBJ2-2
d_call: TRBD2
cdr3_nt: TGTGCCAGCACCTCCAGGACTAGACCCGTCATCACCGGGGAGCTGTTTTTT
cdr3_aa: CASTSRTRPVITGELFF

cdr3_length: 15
v_call: TRBV27
clone_size: .
j_call: TRBJ1-1
d_call: .
cdr3_nt: TGTGCCAGCAGCTCCCTGGGGACGGGGAACACTGAAGCTTTCTTT
cdr3_aa: CASSSLGTGNTEAFF

cdr3_length: 11
v_call: TRBV14
clone_size: .
j_call: TRBJ2-7
d_call: .
cdr3_nt: TGTGCCAGCAGCAACTGGTACGAGCAGTACTTC
cdr3_aa: CASSNWYEQYF

cdr3_length: 14
v_call: TRBV5-1
clone_size: once
j_call: TRBJ2-2
d_call: .
cdr3_nt: TGCGCCAGCAGCTTACCGTCGTTCACCGGGGAGCTGTTTTTT
cdr3_aa: CASSLPSFTGELFF

cdr3_length: 14
v_call: TRBV6-5
clone_size: .
j_call: TRBJ1-5
d_call: .
cdr3_nt: TGTGCCAGCAGTTACAGGGGTTGGAATCAGCCCCAGCATTTT
cdr3_aa: CASSYRGWNQPQHF

cdr3_length: 16
v_call: TRBV6-1
clone_size: .
j_call: TRBJ1-3
d_call: .
cdr3_nt: TGTGCCAGCGGAGTGGGCAGTACCCACTCTGGAAACACCATATATTTT
cdr3_aa: CASGVGSTHSGNTIYF

cdr3_length: 16
v_call: TRBV12-3/TRBV12-4
clone_size: .
j_call: TRBJ2-1
d_call: TRBD1
cdr3_nt: TGTGCCAGCAGTCCAATCGGGACAGGGACCTACAATGAGCAGTTCTTC
cdr3_aa: CASSPIGTGTYNEQFF

cdr3_length: 16
v_call: TRBV2
clone_size: .
j_call: TRBJ2-7
d_call: .
cdr3_nt: TGTGCCAGCAGAAGACTATTGTCAGGGAGGTCCTACGAGCAGTACTTC
cdr3_aa: CASRRLLSGRSYEQYF

cdr3_length: 14
v_call: TRBV24-1
clone_size: .
j_call: TRBJ2-1
d_call: TRBD1
cdr3_nt: TGTGCCACCGCCGGGACAGGCCCTCCCAATGAGCAGTTCTTC
cdr3_aa: CATAGTGPPNEQFF

cdr3_length: 11
v_call: TRBV15
clone_size: .
j_call: TRBJ2-1
d_call: .
cdr3_nt: TGTGCCACCTCCTCCCTTTGGGAGCAGTTCTTC
cdr3_aa: CATSSLWEQFF

cdr3_length: 18
v_call: TRBV25-1
clone_size: .
j_call: TRBJ2-4
d_call: .
cdr3_nt: TGTGCCAGCAGTGAGGATACAGGTTTGCTCCTAGCCAAAAACATTCAGTACTTC
cdr3_aa: CASSEDTGLLLAKNIQYF

cdr3_length: 11
v_call: TRBV3-1
clone_size: .
j_call: TRBJ1-2
d_call: .
cdr3_nt: TGTGCCAGCACCGGTTTGTATGGCTACACCTTC
cdr3_aa: CASTGLYGYTF

cdr3_length: 16
v_call: TRBV27
clone_size: .
j_call: TRBJ2-7
d_call: .
cdr3_nt: TGTGCCAGCAGTTTTTCTGTGCGGCTTACCCCAGGCGAGCAGTACTTC
cdr3_aa: CASSFSVRLTPGEQYF

cdr3_length: 15
v_call: TRBV29-1
clone_size: .
j_call: TRBJ2-4
d_call: .
cdr3_nt: TGCAGCGCCGAGTCGGCGGCGGAGGCCCAAAACATTCAGTACTTC
cdr3_aa: CSAESAAEAQNIQYF

cdr3_length: 14
v_call: TRBV2
clone_size: .
j_call: TRBJ2-1
d_call: TRBD2
cdr3_nt: TGTGCCAGCAAGACTAGCGGGATTTACAATGAGCAGTTCTTC
cdr3_aa: CASKTSGIYNEQFF

cdr3_length: 15
v_call: TRBV23-1
clone_size: .
j_call: TRBJ1-2
d_call: .
cdr3_nt: TGCGCCAGCAGCCGTGGCGGAGGGGGGGACTATGGCTACACCTTC
cdr3_aa: CASSRGGGGDYGYTF

cdr3_length: 14
v_call: TRBV9
clone_size: .
j_call: TRBJ1-4
d_call: .
cdr3_nt: TGTGCCAGCAGCGAATACACGGCGGATGAAAAACTGTTTTTT
cdr3_aa: CASSEYTADEKLFF

cdr3_length: 15
v_call: TRBV2
clone_size: .
j_call: TRBJ2-7
d_call: TRBD1
cdr3_nt: TGTGCCAGCAGTGAAGGCCGGGACAGCAGGTCGGGGCAGTACTTC
cdr3_aa: CASSEGRDSRSGQYF

cdr3_length: 13
v_call: TRBV5-6
clone_size: .
j_call: TRBJ1-1
d_call: .
cdr3_nt: TGTGCCAGCAGCTTTATGGCGAACACTGAAGCTTTCTTT
cdr3_aa: CASSFMANTEAFF

cdr3_length: 15
v_call: TRBV15
clone_size: .
j_call: TRBJ2-3
d_call: TRBD1
cdr3_nt: TGTGCCACCAGCAGAGACAGGGGGCTTACAGATACGCAGTATTTT
cdr3_aa: CATSRDRGLTDTQYF

cdr3_length: 14
v_call: TRBV24-1
clone_size: .
j_call: TRBJ2-3
d_call: .
cdr3_nt: TGTGCCGCCAGTGATCCCGCGGGGACAGATACGCAGTATTTT
cdr3_aa: CAASDPAGTDTQYF

cdr3_length: 14
v_call: TRBV30
clone_size: once
j_call: TRBJ2-1
d_call: TRBD2
cdr3_nt: TGTGCCTGGGGGACTAGCGGAATCCGCAATGAGCAGTTCTTC
cdr3_aa: CAWGTSGIRNEQFF

cdr3_length: 13
v_call: TRBV18
clone_size: .
j_call: TRBJ2-1
d_call: .
cdr3_nt: TGTGCCAGCTCACTCAGGGACTTCAATGAGCAGTTCTTC
cdr3_aa: CASSLRDFNEQFF